The 13 T cell receptor beta chains in this list originate from one sample, sequenced in a study of T cell responses to AZD1222 COVID-19 vaccine. TCRdb's copy holds only in-frame clones and misses some; the assay was immunoSEQ multiplex PCR. The sample lists around 140,000 clones; approximately 85% were seen once. The source material was peripheral blood, sampled 28 days after the second dose of the MenACWY control vaccine. The receptors stem from an adult who received the MenACWY meningococcal vaccine as a control.

The chain combines TRBV5-1 with TRBJ1-1, with 9 bases lining up with TRBD1. CDR3 length: 15 residues. The V and J ends lost 4 bases and 1 base, in that order; junction bases with no gene match: 5. Germline CDR1 reads SGHRS; CDR2 reads YFSETQ. The CDR3 is CASSERQGGNTEAFF. For the CDR3, the DNA is TGCGCCAGCAGCGAACGACAGGGGGGGAACACTGAAGCTTTCTTT.

This chain links TRBV27 with TRBJ2-2, with 8 positions matching TRBD1. Germline-derived CDR1 and CDR2 are MNHEY and SMNVEV (reference sequence). The CDR3 extends over 14 amino acids. The junction had 6 bases not matched to a gene; V was cut back by 8 bases and J by 4 bases. The CDR3 loop is CASSGQGGTGELFF. CDR3 nucleotides: TGTGCCAGCTCCGGACAGGGTGGCACCGGGGAGCTGTTTTTT.

V usage is TRBV29-1 and J usage is TRBJ2-7; 7 bases map to TRBD1. The germline V gene encodes CDR1 SQVTM and CDR2 ANQGSEA. This CDR3 region has 11 residues. Losses at the gene ends were 6 bases for V and 2 bases for J; bases not matched to a gene: 1. This CDR3 reads CSVGTAYEQYF. CDR3 sequence (DNA): TGCAGCGTCGGGACAGCCTACGAGCAGTACTTC.

The V gene is TRBV30, the J gene TRBJ1-4, with D uncertain. This CDR3 contains 15 residues. Trimming removed 1 base at V and 7 bases at J, with 16 bases between. CDR1 and CDR2 from the germline V gene are GTSNPN and SVGIG (reference sequence). The CDR3 nucleotides are TGTGCCTGGAGTGGCGAGCCTGACTTGGGTGAAAAACTGTTTTTT. It encodes CAWSGEPDLGEKLFF.

V gene TRBV11-3 combines with J gene TRBJ2-2; D is uncertain. Germline V CDR1 and CDR2: SGHNT, YENEEA. This CDR3 is 16 amino acids long. Trimming took off 1 base at V and 1 base at J, with 10 bases between the two ends. The CDR3 here is CASSLGRRLNTGELFF. CDR3 DNA: TGTGCCAGCAGCTTAGGTCGCAGGCTGAACACCGGGGAGCTGTTTTTT.

This chain uses TRBV5-4 with TRBJ2-6; D is undetermined. This CDR3 spans 15 amino acids. CDR1 SGHNT and CDR2 YYREEE come from the germline V gene (reference sequence). The germline V and J ends were trimmed by 3 bases and 4 bases, with 11 bases remaining between them. In DNA form, the CDR3 reads TGTGCCAGCAGCTCGATGGGTTCCGGGGCCAACGTCCTGACTTTC. Amino acids: CASSSMGSGANVLTF. The full variable domain, its missing parts supplied by reference TRBV5-4 and TRBJ2-6, is ETGVTQSPTHLIKTRGQQVTLRCSSQSGHNTVSWYQQALGQGPQFIFQYYREEENGRGNFPPRFSGLQFPNYSSELNVNALELDDSALYLCASSSMGSGANVLTFGAGSRLTVL.

The chain couples TRBV4-2 to TRBJ2-7, with 9 bases that match TRBD2. CDR3 size: 16 residues. J gave up 3 bases and V 3 bases, and 9 bases lay outside the gene matches. CDR1 is LGHNA, CDR2 YNFKEQ, per germline. The CDR3 spells CASSHEAGGLLYEQYF. In DNA form, the CDR3 reads TGTGCCAGCAGCCACGAAGCGGGAGGCCTCCTCTACGAGCAGTACTTC.

The J gene is TRBJ2-2, the V gene TRBV24-1; 10 bases are shared with TRBD2. The CDR3 length is 16 residues. The ends lost 4 bases at V and 5 bases at J; junction bases unmatched: 6. Germline loops: CDR1 KGHDR, CDR2 SFDVKD. The CDR3 loop reads CATSDPTSGPTGELFF. As DNA, the CDR3 is TGTGCCACCAGTGACCCGACTAGCGGGCCTACCGGGGAGCTGTTTTTT.

J is TRBJ1-6 and V is TRBV7-2; D remains ambiguous. CDR3 size: 15 residues. Germline V gives CDR1 SGHTA, CDR2 FQGNSA. V gave up 6 bases and J gave up 6 bases, with 15 bases separating them. The CDR3 DNA is TGTGCCAGCAGGGCGGAGGGTCTGGGTAATTCACCCCTCCACTTT. Translating gives CASRAEGLGNSPLHF.

The chain is built from TRBV4-3 and TRBJ1-3; tentative D call: TRBD1 (5 bases). The CDR3 loop spans 16 amino acids. V dropped 0 bases and J dropped 4 bases, with 13 bases sitting between them. CDR1 and CDR2 (germline): LGHNA, YSLEER. In nucleotides, the CDR3 is TGCGCCAGCAGCCAAGAGTTAGGGCAGGGAGGAAACACCATATATTTT. Translating gives CASSQELGQGGNTIYF.

The chain has TRBV6-4 and TRBJ2-1; TRBD2 matches at 10 bases. Germline values: CDR1 MRHNA, CDR2 SNTAGT. This CDR3 spans 17 amino acids. Losses at the gene ends were 6 bases for V and 4 bases for J; bases not matched to a gene: 12. The DNA of the CDR3 is TGTGCCAGCAGCCCAGGGACTAGCGATCCCCGGTACAATGAGCAGTTCTTC. Translating gives CASSPGTSDPRYNEQFF.

V usage is TRBV19 and J usage is TRBJ1-2; D possibly corresponds to TRBD1 (5 bases). Germline loops: CDR1 LNHDA, CDR2 SQIVND (reference sequence). V lost 7 bases to trimming and J lost 7 bases, with 10 bases between them. CDR3 length: 11 residues. CDR3 sequence (DNA): TGTGCCAGTACCTGGGACGGTGGCTACACCTTC. This codes for CASTWDGGYTF.

The rearrangement joins TRBV10-3 to TRBJ1-5; 7 positions agree with TRBD1. Per the germline V gene, CDR1 is ENHRY and CDR2 is SYGVKD. The CDR3 has 14 residues. J gave up 2 bases and V 8 bases, and 6 bases lay outside the gene matches. The CDR3 region is CAIADRAGNQPQHF. The CDR3 nucleotides are TGTGCCATCGCCGACAGGGCGGGCAATCAGCCCCAGCATTTT.